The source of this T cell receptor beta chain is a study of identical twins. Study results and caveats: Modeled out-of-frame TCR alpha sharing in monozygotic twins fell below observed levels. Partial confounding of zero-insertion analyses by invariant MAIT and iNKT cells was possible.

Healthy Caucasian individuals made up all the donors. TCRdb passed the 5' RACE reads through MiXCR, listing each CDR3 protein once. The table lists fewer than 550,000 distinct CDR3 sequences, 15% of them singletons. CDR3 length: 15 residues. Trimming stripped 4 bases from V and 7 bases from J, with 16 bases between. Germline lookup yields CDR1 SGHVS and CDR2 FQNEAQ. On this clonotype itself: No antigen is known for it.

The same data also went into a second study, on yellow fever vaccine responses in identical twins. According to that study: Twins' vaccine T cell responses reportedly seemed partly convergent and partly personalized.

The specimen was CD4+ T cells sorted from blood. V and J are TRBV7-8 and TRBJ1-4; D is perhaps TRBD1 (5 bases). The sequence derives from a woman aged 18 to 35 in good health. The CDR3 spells CASSSGVGRSEKLFF. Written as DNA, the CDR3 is TGTGCCAGCAGCTCGGGGGTAGGGAGGAGTGAAAAACTGTTTTTT.